The clone carrying this TCR beta chain was seen a few times. In TCRdb, the 5' RACE reads were re-called with MiXCR into one record per CDR3 protein. In the table there are about 360,000 distinct CDR3 sequences, approximately 15% of which are singletons. The data originate from a study of T-cell memory formation after mild COVID-19. The TCR sequence derives from a man aged 18 to 29 who had mild COVID-19 (a few samples of this study predate the infection). Cell type and time point are not known. Source material: PBMCs or a T cell subset sorted from them (not recorded which).

The CDR3 loop is CSARVQGWNTEAFF. In DNA form, the CDR3 reads TGCAGTGCTAGAGTGCAGGGATGGAACACTGAAGCTTTCTTT. V is TRBV20-1 and J is TRBJ1-1, with a weak D call TRBD1 (5 bases). In germline, CDR1 is DFQATT, CDR2 SNEGSKA (reference sequence). This CDR3 has 14 amino acids. V was trimmed by 1 base and J by 1 base, leaving 10 bases between them.